This T cell receptor (beta chain) was sequenced during a study of cytomegalovirus exposure and HLA in healthy donors. Study-wide findings and caveats: By HLA locus, TCR association rates varied in a later analysis, with DRB1 showing the most and HLA-C the fewest. When analyzed later, a missense DCLRE1C variant was found to be linked to TCR beta V- and J-gene trimming. As a later analysis showed, several of the most significant clusters appeared to be linked to common viral pathogens.

In the case of this clone: Its target is not known.

The primer mix had 60 Vbeta and 13 Jbeta primers. Generated by immunoSEQ multiplex PCR, the TCRdb table keeps only in-frame clones and is missing some. With tens of thousands of clones in the sample, the ten largest clones hold roughly 3.8%. The CDR3 contains 15 residues. V gave up 1 base and J gave up 3 bases, with 9 bases separating them. Germline assignment: CDR1 LGHNA and CDR2 YSLEER. Sequences were obtained from PBMCs. This clonotype originated in a female donor in good health and CMV-seropositive. V usage is TRBV4-3 and J usage is TRBJ2-2; possibly TRBD2 for D (6 bases). The CDR3 DNA follows: TGCGCCAGCAGCCAAGGGACTACTCACACCGGGGAGCTGTTTTTT. It codes for CASSQGTTHTGELFF.